The clone carrying this TCR beta chain was seen ten or more times. The entry originates in a study of T-cell reconstitution after alpha-beta-depleted transplantation in children. Unique molecular identifiers were built into the TCRbeta library. TCRdb analysed the PCR reads with MiXCR anew, one entry per CDR3 protein. The sample has fewer than 700,000 distinct CDR3 sequences; approximately 13% are singletons. This CDR3 contains 15 residues. The V gene lost 0 bases and the J gene lost 2 bases, with 10 bases spanning the gap. CDR1 SGDLS and CDR2 YYNGEE come from the germline V gene. The genes are TRBV9 and TRBJ2-3; D remains unclear. Material: PBMCs, mostly from graft donor cells, obtained 360 days after TCRalphabeta/CD19-depleted stem cell transplant. The TCR sequence derives from a male patient under 18 who had a stem cell transplant for acute myeloid leukemia, so the T cells may come from the graft donor. The CDR3 region is CASSVEMLFTDTQYF. The CDR3 region has the DNA TGTGCCAGCAGCGTAGAAATGCTTTTCACAGATACGCAGTATTTT.